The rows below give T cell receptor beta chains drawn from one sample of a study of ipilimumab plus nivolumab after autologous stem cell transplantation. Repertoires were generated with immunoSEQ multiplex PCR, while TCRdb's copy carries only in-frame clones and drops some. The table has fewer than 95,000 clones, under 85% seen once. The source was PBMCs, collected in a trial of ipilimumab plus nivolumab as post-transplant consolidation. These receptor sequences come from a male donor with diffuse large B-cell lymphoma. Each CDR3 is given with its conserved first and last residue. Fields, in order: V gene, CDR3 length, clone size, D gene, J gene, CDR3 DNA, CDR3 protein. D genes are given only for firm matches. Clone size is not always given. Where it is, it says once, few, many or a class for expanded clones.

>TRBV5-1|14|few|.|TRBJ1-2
TGCGCCAGCAGCTCAATCGATGACGGGGACGGCTACACCTTC
CASSSIDDGDGYTF
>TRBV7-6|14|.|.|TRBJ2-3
TGTGCCAGCAGCCCCCGGACAACCACAGATACGCAGTATTTT
CASSPRTTTDTQYF
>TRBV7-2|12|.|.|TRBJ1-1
TGTGCCAGCAGCTATCTACGGCTTGAAGCTTTCTTT
CASSYLRLEAFF
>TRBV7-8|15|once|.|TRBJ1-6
TGTGCCAGCAGCCGTGAGGGGGTTTCGATTTCACCCCTCCACTTT
CASSREGVSISPLHF
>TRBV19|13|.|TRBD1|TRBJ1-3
TGTGCCAGTAGTATCGACAGGGCTAACACCATATATTTT
CASSIDRANTIYF
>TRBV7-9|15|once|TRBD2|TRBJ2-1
TGTGCCAGCAGCTTAGCACTAGCGGGGCAGAATGAGCAGTTCTTC
CASSLALAGQNEQFF
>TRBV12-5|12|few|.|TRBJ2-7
TGTGCTAGTTCAGGGTGGGGCTACGAGCAGTACTTC
CASSGWGYEQYF
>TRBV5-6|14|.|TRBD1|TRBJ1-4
TGTGCCAGCAGTTACCGAGACAGGGATGAAAAACTGTTTTTT
CASSYRDRDEKLFF
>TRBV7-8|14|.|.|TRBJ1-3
TGTGCCAGCAGCCCCTTGGGTTCTGGAAACACCATATATTTT
CASSPLGSGNTIYF
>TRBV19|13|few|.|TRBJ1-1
TGTGCCAGTAGTATCGGGGGTCGGGCTGAAGCTTTCTTT
CASSIGGRAEAFF
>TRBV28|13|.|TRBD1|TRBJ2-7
TGTGCCAGCAACTTACCTCAGGGGGCCGAGCAGTACTTC
CASNLPQGAEQYF
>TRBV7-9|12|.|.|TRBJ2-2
TGTGCCAGCAGCTTATGGCCCGGGGAGCTGTTTTTT
CASSLWPGELFF
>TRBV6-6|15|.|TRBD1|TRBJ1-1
TGTGCCAGCAGTTACGGGGACAGGGGTAGCACTGAAGCTTTCTTT
CASSYGDRGSTEAFF
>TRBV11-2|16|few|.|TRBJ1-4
TGTGCCAGCAGCCCGACGGGGACTCGGGAAAAGGAAAAACTGTTTTTT
CASSPTGTREKEKLFF
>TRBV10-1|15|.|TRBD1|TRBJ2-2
TGCGCCAGCAGTGGTAGGGGGCGCGGAACCGGGGAGCTGTTTTTT
CASSGRGRGTGELFF
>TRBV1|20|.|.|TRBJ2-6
TGCACCAGCAGCCAAGACCCTGGACAGGGGCGGGACTCCGGGGCCAACGTCCTGACTTTC
CTSSQDPGQGRDSGANVLTF
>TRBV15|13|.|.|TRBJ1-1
TGTGCCACCAGCAGAGACAACAGGTCTGGAGCTTTCTTT
CATSRDNRSGAFF
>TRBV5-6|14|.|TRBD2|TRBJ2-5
TGTGCCACCTCTAGCGGGGGGGCACGAGAGACCCAGTACTTC
CATSSGGARETQYF
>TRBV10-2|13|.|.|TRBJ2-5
TGCGCCAGCAGGAGGGGCCGGCAAGAGACCCAGTACTTC
CASRRGRQETQYF
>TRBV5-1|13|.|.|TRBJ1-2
TGCGCCAGCAGCCCCGACAGCACCTATGGCTACACCTTC
CASSPDSTYGYTF
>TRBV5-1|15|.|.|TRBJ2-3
TGCGCCAGCAGCTGGGGGTATACGGGACTTGATACGCAGTATTTT
CASSWGYTGLDTQYF
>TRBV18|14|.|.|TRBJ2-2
TGTGCCAGCTCAATGGGGGTCGATGGCGGTAAGCTGTTTTTT
CASSMGVDGGKLFF
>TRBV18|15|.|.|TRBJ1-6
TGTGCCAGCTCAGCGCGGACGGCTAATAATTCACCCCTCCACTTT
CASSARTANNSPLHF
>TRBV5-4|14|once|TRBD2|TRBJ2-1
TGTGCCAGCAGCCCGGGGGGGGTATACAATGAGCAGTTCTTC
CASSPGGVYNEQFF
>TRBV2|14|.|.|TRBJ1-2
TGTGCCAGCAGTGAAGAGGTGGATAACTATGGCTACACCTTC
CASSEEVDNYGYTF
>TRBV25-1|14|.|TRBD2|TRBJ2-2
TGTGCCAGCATGGGAGGGACGAACACCGGGGAGCTGTTTTTT
CASMGGTNTGELFF
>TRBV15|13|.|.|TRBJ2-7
TGTGCCACCAGCCAAATGATGGGGTACGAGCAGTACTTC
CATSQMMGYEQYF
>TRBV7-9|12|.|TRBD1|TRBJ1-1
TGTGCCAGCAGCCCACAGGGGGTAGGGGCTTTCTTT
CASSPQGVGAFF
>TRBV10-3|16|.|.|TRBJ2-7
TGTGCCATTTCAAATGGCGGACAAGGGGGATACTACGAGCAGTACTTC
CAISNGGQGGYYEQYF
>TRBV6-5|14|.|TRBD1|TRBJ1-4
TGTGCCAGCAGTAAACAGGGGGCTGATGAAAAACTGTTTTTT
CASSKQGADEKLFF
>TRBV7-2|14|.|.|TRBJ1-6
TGTGCCAGCACCCAGGGTTCCTATAATTCACCCCTCCACTTT
CASTQGSYNSPLHF
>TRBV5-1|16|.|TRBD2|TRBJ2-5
TGCGCCAGCAGCACACGACTAGCGGGGTCTGGGGAGACCCAGTACTTC
CASSTRLAGSGETQYF
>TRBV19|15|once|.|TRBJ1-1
TGTGCCAGTAGTATAATAGGGACGCGGGGCACTGAAGCTTTCTTT
CASSIIGTRGTEAFF
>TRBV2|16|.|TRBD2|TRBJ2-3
TGTGCCAGCATCGGGACTAGCGGGGGGCGCCGCGATACGCAGTATTTT
CASIGTSGGRRDTQYF
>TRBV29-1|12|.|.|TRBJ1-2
TGCAGCGTTGTAATCGGCCCTCTAGGCTACACCTTC
CSVVIGPLGYTF
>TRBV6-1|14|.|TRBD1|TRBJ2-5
TGTGCCAGCAGTGTAGGGGGCGCGGTTGAGACCCAGTACTTC
CASSVGGAVETQYF
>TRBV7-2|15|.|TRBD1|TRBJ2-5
TGTGCCAGCAGTCCCGGGACAGGGACCCAAGAGACCCAGTACTTC
CASSPGTGTQETQYF
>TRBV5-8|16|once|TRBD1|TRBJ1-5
TGTGCCAGCAGCCAAAACAGGGGGCATAGCAATCAGCCCCAGCATTTT
CASSQNRGHSNQPQHF
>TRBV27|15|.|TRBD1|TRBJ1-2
TGTGCCAGCAGTTCTAGACAGGGGGCCGACTATGGCTACACCTTC
CASSSRQGADYGYTF
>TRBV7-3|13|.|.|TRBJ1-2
TGTGCCAGCAGCCCGGTCTCGGGCTATGGCTACACCTTC
CASSPVSGYGYTF
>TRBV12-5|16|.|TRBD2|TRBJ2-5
TGTGCTAGTGGCGGGGGGGGACACCGGACAAAAGAGACCCAGTACTTC
CASGGGGHRTKETQYF
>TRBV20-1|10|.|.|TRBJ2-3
TGCAGCACCGGGGTTGATACGCAGTATTTT
CSTGVDTQYF
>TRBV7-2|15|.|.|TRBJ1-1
TGTGCCAGCAGCCCGCGGGGGGGGCTGAACACTGAAGCTTTCTTT
CASSPRGGLNTEAFF
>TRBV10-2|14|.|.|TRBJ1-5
TGCGCCAGCAGTGAGCCGGGGGCACAAGGGCCCCAGCATTTT
CASSEPGAQGPQHF
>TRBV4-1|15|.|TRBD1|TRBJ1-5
TGCGCCAGCAGCCACGGACAGGGGGGTAATCAGCCCCAGCATTTT
CASSHGQGGNQPQHF
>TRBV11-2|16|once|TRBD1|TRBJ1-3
TGTGCCAGCAGCTCTTCAAGACAGGGCAGCGGAAACACCATATATTTT
CASSSSRQGSGNTIYF
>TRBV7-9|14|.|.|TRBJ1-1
TGTGCCAGCAGCTTTAGTGGGGGTAAGAATGAAGCTTTCTTT
CASSFSGGKNEAFF
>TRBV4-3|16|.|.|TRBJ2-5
TGCGCCAGCAGCCGAGATAGGGGCCCTCGTGGGGAGACCCAGTACTTC
CASSRDRGPRGETQYF
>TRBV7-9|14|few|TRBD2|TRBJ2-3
TGTGCCAGCAGCTTAGCGGGGGGGACAGATACGCAGTATTTT
CASSLAGGTDTQYF
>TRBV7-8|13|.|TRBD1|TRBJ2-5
TGTGCCAGCAGCACAGACAGGGCAGAGACCCAGTACTTC
CASSTDRAETQYF